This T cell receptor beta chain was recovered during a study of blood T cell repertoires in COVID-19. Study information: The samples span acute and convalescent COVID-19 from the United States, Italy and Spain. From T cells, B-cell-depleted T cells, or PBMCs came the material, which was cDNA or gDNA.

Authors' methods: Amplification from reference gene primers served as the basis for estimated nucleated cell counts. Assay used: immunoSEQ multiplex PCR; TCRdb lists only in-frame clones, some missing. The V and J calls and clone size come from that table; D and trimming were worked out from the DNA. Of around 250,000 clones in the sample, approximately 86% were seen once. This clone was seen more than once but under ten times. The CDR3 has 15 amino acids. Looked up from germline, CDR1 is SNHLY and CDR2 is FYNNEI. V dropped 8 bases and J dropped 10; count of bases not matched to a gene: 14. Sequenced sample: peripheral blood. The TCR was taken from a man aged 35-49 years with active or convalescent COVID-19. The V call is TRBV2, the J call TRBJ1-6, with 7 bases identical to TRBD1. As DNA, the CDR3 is TGTGCCAGCGCAAGTTCCTGGGACAGCAGGTCACCCCTCCACTTT. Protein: CASASSWDSRSPLHF.